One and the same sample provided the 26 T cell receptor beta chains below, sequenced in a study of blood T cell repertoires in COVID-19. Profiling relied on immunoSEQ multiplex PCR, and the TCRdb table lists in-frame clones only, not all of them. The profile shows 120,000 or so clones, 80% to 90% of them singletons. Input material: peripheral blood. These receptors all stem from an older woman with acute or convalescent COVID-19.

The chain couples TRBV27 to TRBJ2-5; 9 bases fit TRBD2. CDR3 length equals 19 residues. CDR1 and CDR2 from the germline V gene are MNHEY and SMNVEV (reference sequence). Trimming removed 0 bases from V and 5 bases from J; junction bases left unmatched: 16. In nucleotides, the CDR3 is TGTGCCAGCAGTTTATCGCTAGCGGGGACGCATACTCAATGGGAGACCCAGTACTTC. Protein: CASSLSLAGTHTQWETQYF.

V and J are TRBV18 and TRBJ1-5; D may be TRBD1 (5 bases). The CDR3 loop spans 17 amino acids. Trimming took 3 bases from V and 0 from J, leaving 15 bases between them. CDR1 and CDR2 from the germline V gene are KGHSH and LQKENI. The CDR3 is CASSPQDSRYSNQPQHF. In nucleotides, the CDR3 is TGTGCCAGCTCACCCCAAGACAGCAGATATAGCAATCAGCCCCAGCATTTT.

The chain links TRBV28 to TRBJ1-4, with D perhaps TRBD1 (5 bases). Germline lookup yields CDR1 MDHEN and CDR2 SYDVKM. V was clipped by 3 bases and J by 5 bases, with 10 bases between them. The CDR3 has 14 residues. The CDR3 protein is CASSFQGGNEKLFF. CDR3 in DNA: TGTGCCAGCAGTTTTCAGGGAGGAAATGAAAAACTGTTTTTT. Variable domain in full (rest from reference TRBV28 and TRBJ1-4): DVKVTQSSRYLVKRTGEKVFLECVQDMDHENMFWYRQDPGLGLRLIYFSYDVKMKEKGDIPEGYSVSREKKERFSLILESASTNQTSMYLCASSFQGGNEKLFFGSGTQLSVL.

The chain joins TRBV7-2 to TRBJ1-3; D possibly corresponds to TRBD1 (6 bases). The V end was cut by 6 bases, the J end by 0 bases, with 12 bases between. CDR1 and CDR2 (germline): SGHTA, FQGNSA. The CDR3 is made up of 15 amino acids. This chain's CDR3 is CASRSTGSSGNTIYF. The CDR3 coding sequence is TGTGCCAGCAGATCTACAGGGAGCTCTGGAAACACCATATATTTT. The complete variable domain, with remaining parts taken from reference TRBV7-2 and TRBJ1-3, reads GAGVSQSPSNKVTEKGKDVELRCDPISGHTALYWYRQSLGQGLEFLIYFQGNSAPDKSGLPSDRFSAERTGGSVSTLTIQRTQQEDSAVYLCASRSTGSSGNTIYFGEGSWLTVV.

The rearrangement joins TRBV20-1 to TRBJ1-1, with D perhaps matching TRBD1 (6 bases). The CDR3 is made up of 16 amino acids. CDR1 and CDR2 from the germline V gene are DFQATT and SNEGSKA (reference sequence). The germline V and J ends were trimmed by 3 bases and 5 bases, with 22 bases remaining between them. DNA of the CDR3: TGCAGTGCTAGTGTTCAGGGGAGGGGTGTGGGAACTGAAGCTTTCTTT. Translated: CSASVQGRGVGTEAFF.

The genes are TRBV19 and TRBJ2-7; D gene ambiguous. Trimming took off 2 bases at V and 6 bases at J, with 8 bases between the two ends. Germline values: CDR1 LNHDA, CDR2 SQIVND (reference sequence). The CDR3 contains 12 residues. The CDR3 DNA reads TGTGCCAGTAGTATATCAAGCGCCGAGCAGTACTTC. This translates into CASSISSAEQYF.

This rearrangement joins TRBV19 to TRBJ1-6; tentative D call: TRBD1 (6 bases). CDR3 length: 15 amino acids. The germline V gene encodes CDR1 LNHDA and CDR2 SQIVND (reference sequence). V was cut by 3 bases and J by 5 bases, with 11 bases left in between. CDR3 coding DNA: TGTGCCAGTAGTATGTCCGGACAGCATAATTCACCCCTCCACTTT. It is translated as CASSMSGQHNSPLHF.

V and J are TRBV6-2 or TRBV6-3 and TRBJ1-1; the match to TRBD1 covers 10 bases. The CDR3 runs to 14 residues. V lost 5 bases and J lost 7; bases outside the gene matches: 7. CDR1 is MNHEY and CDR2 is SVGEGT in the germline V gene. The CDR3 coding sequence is TGTGCCAGCAGTATGACAGGGGGCGGGAATGAAGCTTTCTTT. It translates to CASSMTGGGNEAFF.

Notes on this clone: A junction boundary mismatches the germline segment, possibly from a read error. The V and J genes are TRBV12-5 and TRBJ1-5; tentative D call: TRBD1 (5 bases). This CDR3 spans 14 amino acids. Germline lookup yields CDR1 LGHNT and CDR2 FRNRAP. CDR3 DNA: TGTGCTAGTGGTTTGGGGGGGGTTGGGAGTCCCAGCATTTTT. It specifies CASGLGGVGSPSIF.

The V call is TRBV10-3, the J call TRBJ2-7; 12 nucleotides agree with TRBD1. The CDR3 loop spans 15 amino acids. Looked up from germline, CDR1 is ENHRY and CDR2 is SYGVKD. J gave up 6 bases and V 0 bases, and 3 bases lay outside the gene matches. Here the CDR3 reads CAISESGTGGFEQYF. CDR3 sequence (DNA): TGTGCCATCAGTGAGTCGGGGACAGGGGGCTTCGAGCAGTACTTC.

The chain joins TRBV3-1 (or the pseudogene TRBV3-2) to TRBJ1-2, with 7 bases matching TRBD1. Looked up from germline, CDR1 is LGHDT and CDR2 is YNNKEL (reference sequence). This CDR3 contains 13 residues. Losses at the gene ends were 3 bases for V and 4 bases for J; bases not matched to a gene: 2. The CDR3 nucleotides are TGTGCCAGCAGCCAGGACAGGACCTATGGCTACACCTTC. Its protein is CASSQDRTYGYTF.

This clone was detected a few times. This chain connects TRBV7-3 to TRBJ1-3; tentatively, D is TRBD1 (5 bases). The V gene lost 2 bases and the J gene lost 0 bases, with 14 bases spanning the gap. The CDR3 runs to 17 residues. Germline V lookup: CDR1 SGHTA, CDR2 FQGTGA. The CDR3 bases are TGTGCCAGCAGCTTATTGACAGAGATTGACTCTGGAAACACCATATATTTT. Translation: CASSLLTEIDSGNTIYF.

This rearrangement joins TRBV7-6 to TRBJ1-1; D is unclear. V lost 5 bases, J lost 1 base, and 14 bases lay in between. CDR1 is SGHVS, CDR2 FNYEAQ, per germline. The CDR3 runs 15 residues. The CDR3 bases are TGTGCCAGCAGCCCAGACGTGGCGGCGAACACTGAAGCTTTCTTT. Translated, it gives CASSPDVAANTEAFF.

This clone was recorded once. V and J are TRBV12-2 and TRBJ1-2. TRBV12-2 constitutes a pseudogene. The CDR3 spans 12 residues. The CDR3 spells CASGNGNYGYTF. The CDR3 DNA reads TGTGCAAGTGGTAACGGGAACTATGGCTACACCTTC.

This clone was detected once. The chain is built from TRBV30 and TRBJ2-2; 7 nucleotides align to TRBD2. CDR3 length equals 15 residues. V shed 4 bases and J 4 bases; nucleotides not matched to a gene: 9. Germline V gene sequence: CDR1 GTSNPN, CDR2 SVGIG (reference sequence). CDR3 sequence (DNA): TGTGCCTGGACCCAACGTGGGGGGGGCACCGGGGAGCTGTTTTTT. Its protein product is CAWTQRGGGTGELFF.

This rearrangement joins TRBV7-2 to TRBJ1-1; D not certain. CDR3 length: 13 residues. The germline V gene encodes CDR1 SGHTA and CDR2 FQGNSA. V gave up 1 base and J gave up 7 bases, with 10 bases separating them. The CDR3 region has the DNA TGTGCCAGCAGCTTAGAGGCGGGGTATGAAGCTTTCTTT. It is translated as CASSLEAGYEAFF. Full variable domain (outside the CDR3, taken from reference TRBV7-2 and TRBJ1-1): GAGVSQSPSNKVTEKGKDVELRCDPISGHTALYWYRQSLGQGLEFLIYFQGNSAPDKSGLPSDRFSAERTGGSVSTLTIQRTQQEDSAVYLCASSLEAGYEAFFGQGTRLTVV.

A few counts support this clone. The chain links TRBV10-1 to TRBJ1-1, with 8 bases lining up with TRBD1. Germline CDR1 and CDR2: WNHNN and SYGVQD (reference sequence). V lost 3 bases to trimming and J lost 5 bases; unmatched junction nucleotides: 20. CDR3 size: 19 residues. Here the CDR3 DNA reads TGCGCCAGCAGTGATAATGGGGACAGGAGGCCTTCGGTGGAGACTGAAGCTTTCTTT. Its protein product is CASSDNGDRRPSVETEAFF.

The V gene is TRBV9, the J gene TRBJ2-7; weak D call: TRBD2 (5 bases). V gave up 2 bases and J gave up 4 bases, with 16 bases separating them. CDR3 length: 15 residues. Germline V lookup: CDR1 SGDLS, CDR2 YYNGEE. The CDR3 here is CASSVSMMGEYEQYF. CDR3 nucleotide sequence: TGTGCCAGCAGCGTCTCCATGATGGGAGAGTACGAGCAGTACTTC.

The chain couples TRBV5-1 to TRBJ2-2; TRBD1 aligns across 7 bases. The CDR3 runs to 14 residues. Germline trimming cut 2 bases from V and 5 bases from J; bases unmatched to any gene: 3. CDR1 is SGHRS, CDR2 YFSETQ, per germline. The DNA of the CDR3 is TGCGCCAGCAGCTTCGAGACAGGGACCGGGGAGCTGTTTTTT. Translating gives CASSFETGTGELFF. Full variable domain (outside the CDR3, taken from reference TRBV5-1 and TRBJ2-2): KAGVTQTPRYLIKTRGQQVTLSCSPISGHRSVSWYQQTPGQGLQFLFEYFSETQRNKGNFPGRFSGRQFSNSRSEMNVSTLELGDSALYLCASSFETGTGELFFGEGSRLTVL.

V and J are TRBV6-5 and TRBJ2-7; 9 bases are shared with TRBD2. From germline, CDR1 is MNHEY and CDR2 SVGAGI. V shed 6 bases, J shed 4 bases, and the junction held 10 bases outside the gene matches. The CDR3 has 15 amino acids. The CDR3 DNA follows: TGTGCCAGCAGCTCTCCCAGCGGGGGGCTTTACGAGCAGTACTTC. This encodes CASSSPSGGLYEQYF.

CDR3 amino acids: CASRWTGSVLYQPQHF. The CDR3 DNA is TGCGCCAGCAGATGGACCGGGAGCGTCCTCTATCAGCCCCAGCATTTT. The chain joins TRBV10-1 to TRBJ1-5, with D unclear. This CDR3 has 16 amino acids. CDR1 is WNHNN, CDR2 SYGVQD, per germline (reference sequence). V dropped 6 bases and J dropped 5 bases, with 20 bases sitting between them.

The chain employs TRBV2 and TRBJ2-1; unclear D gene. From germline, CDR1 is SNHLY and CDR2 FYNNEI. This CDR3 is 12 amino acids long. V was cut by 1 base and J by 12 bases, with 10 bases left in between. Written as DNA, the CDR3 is TGTGCCAGCAGTGAAGGCGGCGTAAGGCAGTTCTTC. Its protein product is CASSEGGVRQFF.

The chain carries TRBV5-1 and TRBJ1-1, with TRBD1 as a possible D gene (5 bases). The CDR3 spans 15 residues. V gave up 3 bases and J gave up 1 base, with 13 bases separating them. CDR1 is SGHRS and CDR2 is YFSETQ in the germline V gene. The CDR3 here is CASSWTTQGNTEAFF. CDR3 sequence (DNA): TGCGCCAGCAGCTGGACAACCCAAGGGAACACTGAAGCTTTCTTT.

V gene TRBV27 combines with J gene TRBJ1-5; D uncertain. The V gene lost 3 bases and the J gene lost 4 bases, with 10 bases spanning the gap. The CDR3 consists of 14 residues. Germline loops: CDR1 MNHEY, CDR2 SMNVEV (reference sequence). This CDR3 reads CASSFGHGNQPQHF. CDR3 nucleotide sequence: TGTGCCAGCAGTTTCGGTCACGGGAATCAGCCCCAGCATTTT.

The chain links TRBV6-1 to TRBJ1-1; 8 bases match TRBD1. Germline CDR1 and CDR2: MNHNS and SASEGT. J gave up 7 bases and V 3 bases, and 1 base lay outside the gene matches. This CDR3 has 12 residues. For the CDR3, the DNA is TGTGCCAGCAGTGAGACAGGGGTTGAAGCTTTCTTT. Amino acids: CASSETGVEAFF.

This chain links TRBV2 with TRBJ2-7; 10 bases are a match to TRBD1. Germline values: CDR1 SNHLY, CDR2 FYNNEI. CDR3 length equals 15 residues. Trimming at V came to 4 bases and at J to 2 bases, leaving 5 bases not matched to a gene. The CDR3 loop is CASSVAGQGTYEQYF. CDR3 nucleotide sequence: TGTGCCAGCAGTGTTGCGGGACAGGGGACCTACGAGCAGTACTTC.